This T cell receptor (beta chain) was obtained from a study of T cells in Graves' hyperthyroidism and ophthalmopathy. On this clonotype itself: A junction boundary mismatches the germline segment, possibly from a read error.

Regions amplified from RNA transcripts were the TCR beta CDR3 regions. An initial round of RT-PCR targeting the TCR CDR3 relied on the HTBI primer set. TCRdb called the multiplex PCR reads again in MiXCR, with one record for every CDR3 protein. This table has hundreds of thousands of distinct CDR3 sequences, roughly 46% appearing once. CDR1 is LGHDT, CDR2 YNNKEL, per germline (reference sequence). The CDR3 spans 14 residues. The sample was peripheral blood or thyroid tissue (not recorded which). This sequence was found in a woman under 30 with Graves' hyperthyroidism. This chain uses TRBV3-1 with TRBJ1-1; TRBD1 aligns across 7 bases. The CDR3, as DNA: TGTGCCAGCAACCAACAGGGGTTGAACACTGAAGCTTTCTTT. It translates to CASNQQGLNTEAFF.